This T cell receptor beta chain was recorded in a study of T cells in Graves' hyperthyroidism and ophthalmopathy. CDR3 size: 15 residues. With 4 bases removed from V and 5 bases from J, the gap between germline ends came to 17 bases. Per the germline V gene, CDR1 is LNHDA and CDR2 is SQIVND (reference sequence). Only a few counts were recorded for this clonotype. Its antigen is still unknown. Researchers took RNA transcripts and amplified the TCR beta CDR3 regions from them. When the TCR CDR3 underwent first-round RT-PCR, the HTBI primer set was used. One entry per CDR3 protein results from TCRdb running MiXCR on the multiplex PCR reads. The table lists 500,000 to 800,000 distinct CDR3 sequences, 45% of them singletons. Notes on the study in general: A model of 13 V-J features distinguished ophthalmopathy from stable hyperthyroidism.

Sequencing was done on a sample of peripheral blood or thyroid tissue (not recorded which). The V call is TRBV19, the J call TRBJ1-1; no reliable D call. The sequence was obtained from an adult man with Graves' disease, either hyperthyroidism or ophthalmopathy (not recorded which). The CDR3 DNA follows: TGTGCCAGTAGTACAGTTGTCGAACTGGGGACTGAAGCTTTCTTT. It specifies CASSTVVELGTEAFF. Supplemented by reference TRBV19 and TRBJ1-1, the full variable domain reads DGGITQSPKYLFRKEGQNVTLSCEQNLNHDAMYWYRQDPGQGLRLIYYSQIVNDFQKGDIAEGYSVSREKKESFPLTVTSAQKNPTAFYLCASSTVVELGTEAFFGQGTRLTVV.